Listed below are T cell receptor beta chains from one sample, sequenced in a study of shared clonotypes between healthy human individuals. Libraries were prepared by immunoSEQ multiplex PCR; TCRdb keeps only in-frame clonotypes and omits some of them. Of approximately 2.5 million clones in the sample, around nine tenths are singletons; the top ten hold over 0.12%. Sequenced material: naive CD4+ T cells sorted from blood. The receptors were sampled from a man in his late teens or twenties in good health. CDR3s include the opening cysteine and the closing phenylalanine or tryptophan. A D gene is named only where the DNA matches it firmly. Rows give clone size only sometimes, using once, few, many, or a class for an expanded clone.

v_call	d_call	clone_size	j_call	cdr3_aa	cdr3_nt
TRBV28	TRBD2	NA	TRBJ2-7	CASSPRFSGGYEQYF	TGTGCCAGCAGTCCACGATTTAGCGGGGGTTACGAGCAGTACTTC
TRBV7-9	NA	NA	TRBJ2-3	CASSKGGGAQYF	TGTGCCAGCAGCAAAGGGGGTGGGGCGCAGTATTTT
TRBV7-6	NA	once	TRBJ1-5	CASSSSTGIQPQHF	TGTGCCAGCAGTTCAAGTACGGGGATTCAGCCCCAGCATTTT
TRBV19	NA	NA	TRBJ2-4	CASTTRGQGPVSAKNIQYF	TGTGCCAGTACTACCCGGGGTCAGGGGCCTGTATCAGCCAAAAACATTCAGTACTTC
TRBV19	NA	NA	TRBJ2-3	CASATGADTQYF	TGTGCCAGCGCAACAGGAGCAGATACGCAGTATTTT
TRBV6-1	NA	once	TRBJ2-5	CASNRGDMDETQYF	TGTGCCAGCAACCGGGGGGACATGGATGAGACCCAGTACTTC
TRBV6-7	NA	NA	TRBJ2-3	CASSYSRTSTDTQYF	TGTGCCAGCAGTTACTCGCGGACTAGCACAGATACGCAGTATTTT
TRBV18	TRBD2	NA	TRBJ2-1	CASSPPYRASGRPPRSYNEQFF	TGTGCCAGCTCACCCCCCTACCGGGCTAGCGGGAGGCCCCCCCGCTCCTACAATGAGCAGTTCTTC
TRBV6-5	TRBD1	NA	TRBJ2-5	CASKTGTGSAETQYF	TGTGCCAGCAAAACCGGGACAGGCTCGGCAGAGACCCAGTACTTC
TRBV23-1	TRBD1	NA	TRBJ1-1	CASSHADRLNTEAFF	TGCGCCAGCAGTCACGCGGACAGGCTAAACACTGAAGCTTTCTTT
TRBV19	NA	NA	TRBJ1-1	CASSTSRGTEAFF	TGTGCCAGTAGTACAAGCAGGGGTACTGAAGCTTTCTTT
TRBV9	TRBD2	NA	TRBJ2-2	CASSSKTGGVLFF	TGTGCCAGCAGCTCAAAGACGGGGGGTGTGCTGTTTTTT
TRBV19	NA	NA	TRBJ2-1	CASRSASYNEQFF	TGTGCCAGTCGAAGCGCTTCCTACAATGAGCAGTTCTTC